Shown below are 8 T cell receptor beta chains from a single sample sequenced in a study of T cells after yellow fever vaccination. TCRdb independently ran MiXCR on the 5' RACE reads; one entry per CDR3 protein. Of about 200,000 distinct CDR3 sequences listed, approximately 3% were seen once; the top ten hold roughly 3.2%. The source material was CD4+ T cells sorted from PBMCs, sampled 10 days after the yellow fever booster vaccination. These receptors all come from a man in his late teens or twenties who received the YFV17D yellow fever vaccine.

This clonotype was observed at least ten times. The chain joins TRBV7-9 to TRBJ2-1; unclear D gene. Germline V CDR1 and CDR2: SEHNR, FQNEAQ (reference sequence). This CDR3 has 13 residues. V gave up 3 bases and J gave up 10 bases, with 13 bases separating them. The CDR3 loop is CASSFTGMTEQFF. CDR3 nucleotides: TGTGCCAGCAGCTTTACCGGAATGACGGAGCAGTTCTTC.

This sequence joins TRBV5-6 and TRBJ1-3; 9 bases are a match to TRBD1. Trimming took 2 bases from V and 4 from J; bases not matched to a gene: 4. CDR1 SGHDT and CDR2 YYEEEE come from the germline V gene. This CDR3 spans 15 amino acids. The CDR3 loop is CASSFGDRAGNTIYF. CDR3 bases: TGTGCCAGCAGCTTCGGGGACAGGGCCGGAAACACCATATATTTT. Full variable domain (outside the CDR3, taken from reference TRBV5-6 and TRBJ1-3): DAGVTQSPTHLIKTRGQQVTLRCSPKSGHDTVSWYQQALGQGPQFIFQYYEEEERQRGNFPDRFSGHQFPNYSSELNVNALLLGDSALYLCASSFGDRAGNTIYFGEGSWLTVV.

This clonotype showed up just a few times. This chain links TRBV18 with TRBJ2-7; D gene uncertain. Per the germline V gene, CDR1 is KGHSH and CDR2 is LQKENI. The germline V and J ends were trimmed by 4 bases and 4 bases, with 11 bases remaining between them. The CDR3 consists of 13 residues. The CDR3 nucleotides are TGTGCCAGCTCACAGGGCGGAAATTACGAGCAGTACGTC. Protein: CASSQGGNYEQYV.

This clonotype was counted only a few times. The chain has TRBV28 and TRBJ2-1; D is possibly TRBD1 (6 bases). Germline CDR1 and CDR2: MDHEN and SYDVKM. This CDR3 has 12 residues. Trimming took 6 bases from V and 5 from J, leaving 8 bases between them. The CDR3 sequence is CASRDRHNEQFF. The CDR3 bases are TGTGCCAGCAGGGACAGACACAATGAGCAGTTCTTC.

The rearrangement uses TRBV7-3 and TRBJ1-6; TRBD1 is a possible D gene (5 bases). This CDR3 has 14 amino acids. V was pared by 0 bases and J by 7 bases, with 7 bases between. The germline V gene has CDR1 SGHTA and CDR2 FQGTGA. The CDR3: CASSLTGTNSPLHF. CDR3 bases: TGTGCCAGCAGCTTAACAGGGACCAATTCACCCCTCCACTTT.

The chain uses TRBV2 and TRBJ1-4; 10 bases are shared with TRBD1. The junction had 5 bases not matched to a gene; V was cut back by 6 bases and J by 4 bases. The CDR3 loop spans 15 amino acids. Germline V lookup: CDR1 SNHLY, CDR2 FYNNEI. In nucleotides, the CDR3 is TGTGCCAGCAGGCTCCGGGACAGGGGTAATGAAAAACTGTTTTTT. It specifies CASRLRDRGNEKLFF.

Many counts were recorded for this clonotype. The chain links TRBV6-5 to TRBJ1-5, with unresolved D. The CDR3 is 13 amino acids. Germline CDR1 MNHEY, CDR2 SVGAGI. Between the trimmed V and J ends, which lost 4 bases and 7 bases, there was a span of 11 bases. CDR3 DNA: TGTGCCAGCAGTTTCGGACGGGAGCAGCCCCAGCATTTT. It yields the protein CASSFGREQPQHF.

This clonotype was found a few times. The chain couples TRBV5-4 to TRBJ2-1; either TRBD1 or TRBD2 may supply D (6 bases each). This CDR3 has 15 residues. CDR1 and CDR2 (germline): SGHNT, YYREEE (reference sequence). Trimming removed 5 bases from V and 3 bases from J, with 15 bases in between. The CDR3 is CASRSLEGGYNEQFF. In DNA form, the CDR3 reads TGTGCCAGCAGGTCCCTGGAGGGGGGCTACAATGAGCAGTTCTTC.